The 21 T cell receptor beta chains below were found in one sample sequenced in a study of CD8 T cells in ankylosing spondylitis. In TCRdb, the 5' RACE reads were re-called with MiXCR into one record per CDR3 protein. The table has roughly 250,000 distinct CDR3 sequences, roughly a tenth seen once. Input material: blood, either unsorted or a sorted T cell fraction (not recorded which). These receptors were obtained from a male donor with ankylosing spondylitis or in good health (not recorded which).

In this sample, this clonotype turned up many times. The V call is TRBV5-1, the J call TRBJ1-1; D is unclear. Germline V gene lookup returns CDR1 SGHRS and CDR2 YFSETQ. The CDR3 runs to 12 residues. V lost 0 bases and J lost 4, with 4 bases in between. CDR3 protein: CASSLGPTEAFF. In nucleotides, the CDR3 is TGCGCCAGCAGCTTGGGTCCCACTGAAGCTTTCTTT.

This clonotype was detected ten times or more. The chain employs TRBV7-2 and TRBJ1-4; 8 bases fit TRBD1. This CDR3 comprises 16 residues. Germline CDR1 SGHTA, CDR2 FQGNSA. With V trimmed by 1 base and J by 10 bases, 11 bases remained unmatched. The CDR3: CASSLEMTGAVGKLFF. CDR3 DNA sequence: TGTGCCAGCAGCTTAGAGATGACAGGGGCAGTTGGAAAACTGTTTTTT.

This clonotype has only a few counts. The chain joins TRBV7-2 to TRBJ2-1, with a tentative D call TRBD2 (6 bases). Trimming left V 0 bases short and J 5 bases short, with 11 bases between. Germline lookup yields CDR1 SGHTA and CDR2 FQGNSA. CDR3 length: 15 residues. The DNA of the CDR3 is TGTGCCAGCAGCTTAGCTAGCGGACCTAACAATGAGCAGTTCTTC. This translates into CASSLASGPNNEQFF.

This chain joins TRBV25-1 and TRBJ2-2; D unresolved. There are 15 residues in the CDR3. The germline V and J ends were trimmed by 1 base and 6 bases, with 12 bases remaining between them. Germline assignment: CDR1 MGHDK and CDR2 SYGVNS. As DNA, the CDR3 is TGTGCCAGCAGTGAATCGGTAAGAACACCCGGGGAGCTGTTTTTT. Translating it yields CASSESVRTPGELFF.

This clonotype turned up a few times. The genes are TRBV15 and TRBJ2-7; TRBD1 matches at 8 bases. The germline gives CDR1 LNHNV, CDR2 YYDKDF (reference sequence). This CDR3 is 15 amino acids long. Trimming took 3 bases from V and 7 from J; bases not matched to a gene: 11. The CDR3 loop reads CATSSRTGLNREQYF. The CDR3 bases are TGTGCCACCAGCAGCAGGACAGGGCTCAATCGTGAGCAGTACTTC. Full variable domain (remainder filled in from reference TRBV15 and TRBJ2-7): DAMVIQNPRYQVTQFGKPVTLSCSQTLNHNVMYWYQQKSSQAPKLLFHYYDKDFNNEADTPDNFQSRRPNTSFCFLDIRSPGLGDTAMYLCATSSRTGLNREQYFGPGTRLTVT.

The sample holds many counts of this clonotype. The V and J genes are TRBV20-1 and TRBJ2-5, with D tentatively TRBD1 (6 bases). Trimming removed 1 base at V and 4 bases at J, with 13 bases between. This CDR3 spans 14 amino acids. CDR1 is DFQATT and CDR2 is SNEGSKA in the germline V gene (reference sequence). In DNA, the CDR3 is TGCAGTGCTAGAGTTACAGGGTGGAGAGAGACCCAGTACTTC. It encodes CSARVTGWRETQYF.

This clonotype was counted many times. J is TRBJ1-2 and V is TRBV5-1; D perhaps matches TRBD1 (6 bases). In germline, CDR1 is SGHRS, CDR2 YFSETQ. The CDR3 totals 14 residues. Trimming stripped 1 base from V and 6 bases from J, with 13 bases between. CDR3 nucleotide sequence: TGCGCCAGCAGCTTGAAGGCAGGGGAGAATGGCTACACCTTC. Translated, it gives CASSLKAGENGYTF.

In its sample, this clonotype was seen many times. The chain links TRBV10-3 to TRBJ2-1; 15 nucleotides agree with TRBD2. The germline CDR1 and CDR2 sequences are ENHRY and SYGVKD. V lost 9 bases, J lost 8 bases, and 8 bases stayed unmatched. The CDR3 length is 15 residues. The CDR3 DNA is TGTGCCATTTCCTATGGACTAGCGGGAGGGTATGAGCAGTTCTTC. Amino acids: CAISYGLAGGYEQFF.

This clonotype was counted at least ten times. The genes are TRBV12-3 or TRBV12-4 and TRBJ1-2, with 8 bases aligning to TRBD1. The CDR3 loop spans 13 amino acids. After removal of 6 bases from V and 5 bases from J, the junction contained 5 bases not matched to a gene. The CDR3 nucleotides read TGTGCCAGCAGCCTACAGGGGGGGTATGGCTACACCTTC. Translating it yields CASSLQGGYGYTF.

At least ten counts were recorded for this clonotype. This chain joins TRBV20-1 and TRBJ2-2, with D tentatively TRBD1 (6 bases). The CDR3 runs 15 residues. Trimming took 2 bases from V and 5 from J, leaving 15 bases between them. The germline V gene encodes CDR1 DFQATT and CDR2 SNEGSKA (reference sequence). The CDR3 here is CSARKSGQRTGELFF. The CDR3 DNA sequence: TGCAGTGCTAGAAAATCGGGACAAAGGACCGGGGAGCTGTTTTTT.

This clonotype was seen a handful of times. The rearrangement joins TRBV7-9 to TRBJ2-7, with TRBD1 matching over 9 bases. The trim removed 5 bases at V and 4 bases at J, leaving 9 bases unmatched. CDR1 and CDR2 (germline): SEHNR, FQNEAQ (reference sequence). The length of the CDR3 is 15 residues. The CDR3 DNA is TGTGCCAGCAGCCTACACGGACAGGGGCTATACGAGCAGTACTTC. As protein: CASSLHGQGLYEQYF.

There are many counts of this clonotype. The CDR3 protein is CASSWTGSHPYNEQFF. DNA of the CDR3: TGTGCCAGCAGCTGGACAGGGTCTCATCCGTACAATGAGCAGTTCTTC. The J gene is TRBJ2-1, the V gene TRBV9, with 8 bases fitting TRBD1. Germline CDR1 is SGDLS and CDR2 is YYNGEE. The CDR3 is made up of 16 amino acids. V shed 4 bases and J 4 bases; nucleotides not matched to a gene: 10.

This clonotype was observed at least ten times. The chain joins TRBV29-1 to TRBJ1-2, with 7 positions matching TRBD1. Germline V CDR1 and CDR2: SQVTM, ANQGSEA. The CDR3 is made up of 12 amino acids. V lost 5 bases, J lost 5 bases, and 5 bases stayed unmatched. CDR3: CSVIDRAYGYTF. CDR3 DNA: TGCAGCGTTATTGACAGGGCATATGGCTACACCTTC.

Many counts were recorded for this clonotype. This chain links TRBV12-3 or TRBV12-4 with TRBJ1-3, with TRBD1 matching over 10 bases. After removal of 3 bases from V and 4 bases from J, the junction contained 3 bases not matched to a gene. This CDR3 contains 15 residues. In nucleotides, the CDR3 is TGTGCCAGCAGTTTGGGGACAGGGGTCGGAAACACCATATATTTT. Translated: CASSLGTGVGNTIYF.

This clonotype was found many times. V usage is TRBV29-1 and J usage is TRBJ2-5; D is undetermined. CDR3 length: 13 residues. Per germline, CDR1 SQVTM and CDR2 ANQGSEA. Trimming removed 2 bases from V and 3 bases from J, with 10 bases in between. The CDR3 nucleotides are TGCAGCGTTGAAAAGCAAGGAAAAGAGACCCAGTACTTC. This codes for CSVEKQGKETQYF.

The table lists this clonotype with many counts. The chain recombines TRBV3-1 with TRBJ1-5; 7 nucleotides line up with TRBD1. This CDR3 contains 14 residues. Germline CDR1 LGHDT, CDR2 YNNKEL (reference sequence). V shed 3 bases and J 2 bases; nucleotides not matched to a gene: 1. CDR3: CASSHTGGNQPQHF. CDR3 DNA: TGTGCCAGCAGCCATACAGGGGGCAATCAGCCCCAGCATTTT.

There are many counts of this clonotype. The V gene is TRBV20-1, the J gene TRBJ1-1; the D gene is possibly TRBD1 (5 bases). The CDR3 is 14 residues long. V was clipped by 3 bases and J by 0 bases, with 11 bases between them. Per germline, CDR1 DFQATT and CDR2 SNEGSKA (reference sequence). The CDR3 nucleotides are TGCAGTGCTAGTCGGGGGGAACTGAACACTGAAGCTTTCTTT. Protein: CSASRGELNTEAFF.

This clonotype was observed at least ten times. The chain has TRBV7-2 and TRBJ2-7; 8 nucleotides line up with TRBD2. The length of the CDR3 is 14 residues. Germline V gene sequence: CDR1 SGHTA, CDR2 FQGNSA. The J segment lost 5 bases and the V segment lost 5 bases, leaving 8 bases of the junction unmatched. CDR3 bases: TGTGCCAGCAGCCCCACCTCGGGAGGGAACGAGCAGTACTTC. Its protein is CASSPTSGGNEQYF.

The chain joins TRBV7-9 to TRBJ1-1, with no clear D. The V gene's germline CDR1 is SEHNR and CDR2 FQNEAQ (reference sequence). The CDR3 extends over 14 amino acids. V dropped 5 bases and J dropped 1 base, with 11 bases sitting between them. The CDR3 spells CASSPPKGNTEAFF. The DNA of the CDR3 is TGTGCCAGCAGCCCCCCCAAGGGGAACACTGAAGCTTTCTTT.

This clonotype showed up just a few times. The chain recombines TRBV5-4 with TRBJ1-1, with D possibly TRBD1 on 6 matching bases. The CDR3 covers 15 residues. Trimming removed 0 bases at V and 1 base at J, with 10 bases between. The germline CDR1 and CDR2 sequences are SGHNT and YYREEE (reference sequence). The DNA for the CDR3 is TGTGCCAGCAGCTTGGGACCAGGGGCGAACACTGAAGCTTTCTTT. Translation: CASSLGPGANTEAFF.

This clonotype was recorded only once. The V call is TRBV4-2, the J call TRBJ1-4; D uncertain. V dropped 4 bases and J dropped 5 bases, with 17 bases sitting between them. The length of the CDR3 is 16 residues. Germline V CDR1 and CDR2: LGHNA, YNFKEQ. In DNA, the CDR3 is TGTGCCAGCAGCCCCACCGGGGAGGGAAGGAATGAAAAACTGTTTTTT. This sequence encodes CASSPTGEGRNEKLFF.